The TCR beta chain under discussion was sequenced for a study of graft-versus-host responses after intestinal transplantation (dated by TCRdb to the early 2020s). General notes on the study: Multivisceral, liver-intestinal, or isolated intestinal transplants were received by the recipients. Alloreactive clones were identified by sequencing pre-transplant mixed lymphocyte reaction products and comparing these products with unstimulated pre-transplant donor and recipient T cells. After intestinal transplantation, graft-versus-host and host-versus-graft alloreactive T cell clones were followed in the graft, circulation and bone marrow using bulk TCR-beta CDR3 sequencing. Rather than going through the commercial service, samples from a few later patients were sequenced in-house on an Illumina MiSeq and processed with MiXCR. A peak of at least 4% donor T cells among recipient peripheral blood mononuclear cells was the definition used for donor T cell macrochimerism. Anti-thymocyte globulin induction was given to all recipients, followed by maintenance tacrolimus and steroids for around three years. The cohort enrolled 24 intestinal transplant recipients including one retransplant, and 3 patients lacking pretransplant specimens were excluded. Study-level results and caveats: Early after transplant, declines in HvG clones were associated with peak levels of circulating GvH clones. GvH clones turned up in recipient bone marrow, with some appearing earlier in ileal mucosa or blood, a pattern consistent with an intestinal mucosal origin. The conclusions were limited by the relatively low number and heterogeneity of the intestinal transplant patients. In the allografts of patients with donor T cell macrochimerism, GvH to HvG T cell clonal ratios were high.

From its cysteine to its phenylalanine, the CDR3 spans 13 amino acids. Kept here is only the CDR3 DNA, which spans 39 bases and is read in frame from base 1. In light of the paper, this sample's time point label describes: cells obtained before transplantation from donor or recipient. CD3+CD4+ and CD3+CD8+ populations were FACS-sorted from unstimulated pre-transplant donor and recipient cells taken from spleen or lymph nodes. Libraries were constructed by the immunoSEQ multiplex PCR assay. In most patients, genomic DNA was isolated using the Qiagen DNeasy Blood and Tissue Kit and sent frozen to Adaptive Biotechnologies for TCR sequencing. For most patients, high-throughput TCR-beta CDR3 sequencing of genomic DNA was performed by Adaptive Biotechnologies. As for how the authors treated the data: TCR sequencing data were retrieved from Adaptive's ImmunoSEQ software for around 19 patients, whereas three other patients were processed with MiXCR and VDJtools. To correct CD4 versus CD8 sorting errors, sequences present in both subsets at a frequency ratio below 5:1 were removed. CDR3 nucleotide sequences shared by donor and recipient were removed because the origin of these sequences could not be assigned. To be classed as alloreactive, a clone needed at least 2-fold expansion over unstimulated cells and a minimum CFSE-low frequency of 0.002% (template counts) or 0.001% (read counts). Clones were considered mappable if detected in sequenced pre-transplant spleen, lymph node, or MLR CFSE-low populations of the donor or recipient. Cumulative frequency of alloreactive clones was calculated as a percentage of all sequences weighted by copy number. This is the immuneACCESS table as TCRdb keeps it, with only in-frame sequences that have V and J called. A part of the clones is gone; compared with another copy, unresolved V genes explain less than half, and the rest is unexplained. The V and J calls and the clone size are those of that table, but D and trimming were determined from the DNA. The sample table contains about 41,000 clones; only one count was recorded for approximately 95% of them. The top ten clones comprise roughly 0.58% of the sample.

Remarks on this clone: Which antigen it targets is not known. Base qualities are not provided; no much larger clone lies one nucleotide away.

This TCR derives from a human donor who was the organ donor for an intestinal transplant. The sequence is built from TRBV21-1 and TRBJ2-7; TRBD1 was called by the table and not checked on the DNA. TRBV21-1 is recorded as a pseudogene. This material consisted of unstimulated CD8+ T cells sorted from spleen or lymph node cells, taken before transplant. The CDR3 in this case is CAKTGQGGYEQYF. The sequence in DNA is TGTGCCAAGACGGGACAGGGAGGCTACGAGCAGTACTTC.